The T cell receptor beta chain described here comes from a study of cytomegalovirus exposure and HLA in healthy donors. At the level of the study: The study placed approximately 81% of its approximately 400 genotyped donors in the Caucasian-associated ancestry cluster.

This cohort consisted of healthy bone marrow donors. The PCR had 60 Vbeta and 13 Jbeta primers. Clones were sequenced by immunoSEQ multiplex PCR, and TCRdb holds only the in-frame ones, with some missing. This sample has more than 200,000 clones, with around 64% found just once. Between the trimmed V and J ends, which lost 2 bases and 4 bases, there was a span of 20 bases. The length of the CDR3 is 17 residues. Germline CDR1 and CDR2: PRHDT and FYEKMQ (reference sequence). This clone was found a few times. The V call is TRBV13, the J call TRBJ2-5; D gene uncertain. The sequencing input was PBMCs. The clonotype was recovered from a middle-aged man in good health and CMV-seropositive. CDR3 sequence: CASSLNTLRQVGETQYF. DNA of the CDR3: TGTGCCAGCAGCTTAAATACCCTGCGACAAGTCGGAGAGACCCAGTACTTC.